The clone carrying this T cell receptor (beta chain) was seen a handful of times. Its antigen remains unidentified. This table comes from immunoSEQ multiplex PCR, and its TCRdb copy is limited to in-frame clones, with some not included. The sample holds about 1,500 clones; roughly 28% are singletons and the top ten take 20% to 25%. Germline CDR1 LGHNT, CDR2 FRNRAP. The CDR3 covers 13 residues. Samples of adjacent lung lacking atypia were obtained no closer than 2 cm to the tumor margin. These data belong to a study of T cells in localized non-small cell lung cancer. Findings and limits, study-wide: Measurement of T cell clonality placed uninvolved adjacent lung highest, above the level in tumor. The study detected a median 57 of the top 100 tumor clones in adjacent lung. Prolonged overall survival went with higher T cell density in the blood.

The gene calls are TRBV12-5 and TRBJ2-5; D may match TRBD1 or TRBD2 (5 bases each). Specimen: normal lung tissue next to the tumor, collected before any cancer treatment. This TCR was recovered from a male donor aged 60 or over with stage I lung adenocarcinoma. Written as DNA, the CDR3 is TGTGCCCGCGAGCGAGGGACCCAAGAGACCCAGTACTTC. Translating gives CARERGTQETQYF.